The sequence of this TCR beta chain was determined in a study of shared clonotypes between healthy human individuals. Study-wide context: The plates for each donor numbered three CD4 naive, three CD4 memory, two CD8 naive and one CD8 memory. Study-level findings and limits: Rarefaction curves obtained for sorted subsets showed sequencing incomplete despite large depth.

CDR1 is KGHSY, CDR2 FQNENV, per germline. This CDR3 has 12 amino acids. V lost 2 bases and J 6 bases, leaving 7 bases between the germline ends. Each PCR replicate from the sorted subsets contained about 200 ng DNA, which is about 30,000 T cell genomes. Repertoires were generated with immunoSEQ multiplex PCR, while TCRdb's copy carries only in-frame clones and drops some. The repertoire holds approximately 2.5 million clones, with approximately 92% as singletons. Study donors comprised healthy, HIV-negative adults devoid of recent acute infection or vaccination. Comments on this clone: What it binds is not known.

This chain uses TRBV16 with TRBJ1-2; D is ambiguous. The sequence came from a man aged 18 to 35 in good health. Sequencing used naive CD4+ T cells sorted from blood. Specified subset: CD45RA+ positively selected. CDR3 bases: TGTGCCAGCAGCCAAAACTATGATGGCTACACCTTC. It encodes CASSQNYDGYTF.